A selection of T cell receptor beta chains follows, all from one sample in a study of T cell changes during pregnancy in multiple sclerosis. The table came from immunoSEQ multiplex PCR; TCRdb's copy has only in-frame clones and leaves some out. The profile shows around 72,000 clones, more than 90% of them singletons. The sequencing here drew on peripheral blood, taken in the second trimester of pregnancy. The receptors originated from a female donor in good health, enrolled as a control in a pregnancy study. Both conserved end residues are part of each CDR3. The D gene is left open where the match is weak. Some rows have no size entry. The others give once, few or many, or a class for an expanded clone.

>TRBV5-1|-|TRBJ1-3|-
TGCGCCAGCAGCCGGAACAGGGCCTCTGGAAACACCATATATTTT
CASSRNRASGNTIYF
>TRBV2|-|TRBJ1-2|-
TGTGCCAGCAGTGAATCGGGCGTAGGGAGATCCGACCTGCAGGGGACCTATGGCTACACCTTC
CASSESGVGRSDLQGTYGYTF
>TRBV7-2|few|TRBJ1-1|-
TGTGCCAGCAGCTTAGGGGACATCACTGAAGCTTTCTTT
CASSLGDITEAFF
>TRBV7-2|-|TRBJ2-7|TRBD2
TGTGCCAGCAGTCGGACTAGGGGAGAGCAGTACTTC
CASSRTRGEQYF
>TRBV5-1|-|TRBJ2-1|TRBD2
TGCGCCAGCAGCCCCCTAAGCGGGGGTCCGTCCTACAATGAGCAGTTCTTC
CASSPLSGGPSYNEQFF
>TRBV7-3|-|TRBJ1-1|TRBD1
TGTGCCAGCAGCGTAAGAGGGGGCAGGGCGAACACTGAAGCTTTCTTT
CASSVRGGRANTEAFF
>TRBV7-9|-|TRBJ1-2|-
TGTGCCAGCAGCTTAGTGAGTAGCCTGGGTTTCTATGGCTACACCTTC
CASSLVSSLGFYGYTF
>TRBV7-3|-|TRBJ1-1|TRBD1
TGTGCCAGCAGCGCGACAGGGAGCATGACTGAAGCTTTCTTT
CASSATGSMTEAFF
>TRBV5-4|-|TRBJ1-4|TRBD1
TGTGCCAGCAGGCCACCGGGACAGGGGGCGTGGGATGAAAAACTGTTTTTT
CASRPPGQGAWDEKLFF
>TRBV9|-|TRBJ2-1|-
TGTGCCAGCAGCGTGGGCGGGACGTCCAACAATGAGCAGTTCTTC
CASSVGGTSNNEQFF
>TRBV6-5|-|TRBJ2-7|TRBD1
TGTGCCAGCAGTTACTCAAGGACAGGGGGTGCCGAGCAGTACTTC
CASSYSRTGGAEQYF
>TRBV11-2|-|TRBJ2-2|TRBD1
TGTGCCAGCAGCTTAGGCGGGACAGGGTCCGGGGAGCTGTTTTTT
CASSLGGTGSGELFF
>TRBV7-2|-|TRBJ2-3|TRBD1
TGTGCCAGCAGCCTTACACAGGGGAGCACAGATACGCAGTATTTT
CASSLTQGSTDTQYF
>TRBV20-1|-|TRBJ2-1|TRBD1
TGCAGTGCTGGTAAGACAGGGCAAGAGTTCTTC
CSAGKTGQEFF
>TRBV12-5|once|TRBJ2-5|-
TGTGCTAGTGGTCCGGGACAAGAAGAGACCCAGTACTTC
CASGPGQEETQYF
>TRBV2|-|TRBJ2-7|TRBD2
TGTGCCAGCCAGCGGGGACGGACATACGAGCAGTACTTC
CASQRGRTYEQYF